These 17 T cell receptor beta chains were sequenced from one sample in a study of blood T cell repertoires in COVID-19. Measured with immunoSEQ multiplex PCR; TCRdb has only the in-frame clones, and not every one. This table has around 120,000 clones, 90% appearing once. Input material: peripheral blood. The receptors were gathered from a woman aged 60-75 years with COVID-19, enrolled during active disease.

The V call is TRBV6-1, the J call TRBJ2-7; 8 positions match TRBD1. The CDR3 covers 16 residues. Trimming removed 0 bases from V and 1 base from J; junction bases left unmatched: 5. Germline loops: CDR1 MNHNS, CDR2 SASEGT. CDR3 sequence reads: CASSEAGQGASYEQYF. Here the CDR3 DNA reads TGTGCCAGCAGTGAAGCCGGGCAGGGGGCTTCCTACGAGCAGTACTTC.

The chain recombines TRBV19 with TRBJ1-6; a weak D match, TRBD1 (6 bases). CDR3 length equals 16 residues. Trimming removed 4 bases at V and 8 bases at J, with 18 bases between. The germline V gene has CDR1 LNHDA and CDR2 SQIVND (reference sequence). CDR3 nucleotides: TGTGCCAGTAGTACCCAAGTCACAGGGACCGATTCACCCCTCCACTTT. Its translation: CASSTQVTGTDSPLHF.

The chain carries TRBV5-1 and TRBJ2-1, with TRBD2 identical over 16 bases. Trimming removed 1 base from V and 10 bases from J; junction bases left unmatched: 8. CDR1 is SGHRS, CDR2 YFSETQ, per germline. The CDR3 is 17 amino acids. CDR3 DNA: TGCGCCAGCAGCTTGTCCGGGACTAGCGGGGGGGCCGGGGAGCAGTTCTTC. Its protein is CASSLSGTSGGAGEQFF.

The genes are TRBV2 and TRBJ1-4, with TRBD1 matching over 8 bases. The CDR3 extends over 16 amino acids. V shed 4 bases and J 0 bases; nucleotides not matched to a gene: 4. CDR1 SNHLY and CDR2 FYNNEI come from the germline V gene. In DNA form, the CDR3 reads TGTGCCAGCAGTGCGGGACAGGTTGCAACTAATGAAAAACTGTTTTTT. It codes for CASSAGQVATNEKLFF.

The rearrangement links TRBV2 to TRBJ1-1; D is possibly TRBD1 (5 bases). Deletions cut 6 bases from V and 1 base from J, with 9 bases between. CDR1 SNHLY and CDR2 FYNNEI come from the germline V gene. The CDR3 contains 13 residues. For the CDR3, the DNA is TGTGCCAGCAGCCGGGGGGAGAACACTGAAGCTTTCTTT. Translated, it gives CASSRGENTEAFF.

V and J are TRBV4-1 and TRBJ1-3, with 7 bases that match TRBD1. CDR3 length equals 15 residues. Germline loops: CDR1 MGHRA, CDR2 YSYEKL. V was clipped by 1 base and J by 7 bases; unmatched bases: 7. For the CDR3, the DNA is TGCGCCAGCAGCCAAGTGGTACAGGGGAAGAACACCATATATTTT. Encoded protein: CASSQVVQGKNTIYF.

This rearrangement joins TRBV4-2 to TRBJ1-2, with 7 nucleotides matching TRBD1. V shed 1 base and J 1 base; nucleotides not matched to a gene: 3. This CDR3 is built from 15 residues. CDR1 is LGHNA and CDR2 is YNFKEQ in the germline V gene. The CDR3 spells CASSQARDSNYGYTF. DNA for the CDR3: TGTGCCAGCAGCCAAGCCCGGGACAGTAACTATGGCTACACCTTC.

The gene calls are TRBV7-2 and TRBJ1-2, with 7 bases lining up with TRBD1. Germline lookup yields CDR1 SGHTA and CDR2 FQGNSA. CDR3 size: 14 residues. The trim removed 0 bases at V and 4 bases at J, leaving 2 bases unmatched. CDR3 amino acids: CASSLAGGAYGYTF. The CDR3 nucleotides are TGTGCCAGCAGCTTAGCAGGGGGCGCCTATGGCTACACCTTC. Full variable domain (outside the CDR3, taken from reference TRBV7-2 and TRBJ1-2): GAGVSQSPSNKVTEKGKDVELRCDPISGHTALYWYRQSLGQGLEFLIYFQGNSAPDKSGLPSDRFSAERTGGSVSTLTIQRTQQEDSAVYLCASSLAGGAYGYTFGSGTRLTVV.

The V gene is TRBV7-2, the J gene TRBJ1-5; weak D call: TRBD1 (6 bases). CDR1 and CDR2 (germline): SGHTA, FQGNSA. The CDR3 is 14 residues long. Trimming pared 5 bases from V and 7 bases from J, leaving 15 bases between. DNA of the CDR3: TGTGCCAGCAGCCCCCGGGGGGCTTCCCAGCCCCAGCATTTT. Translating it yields CASSPRGASQPQHF.

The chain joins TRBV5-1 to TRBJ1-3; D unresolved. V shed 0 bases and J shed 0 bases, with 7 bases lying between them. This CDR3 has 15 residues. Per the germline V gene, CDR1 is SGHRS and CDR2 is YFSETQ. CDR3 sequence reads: CASSLGQASGNTIYF. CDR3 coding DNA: TGCGCCAGCAGCTTGGGACAAGCCTCTGGAAACACCATATATTTT.

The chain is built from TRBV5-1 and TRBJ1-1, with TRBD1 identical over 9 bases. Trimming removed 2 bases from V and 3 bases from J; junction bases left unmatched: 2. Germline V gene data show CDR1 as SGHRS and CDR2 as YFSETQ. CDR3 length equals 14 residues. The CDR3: CASSLQGADTEAFF. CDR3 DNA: TGCGCCAGCAGCTTACAGGGGGCTGACACTGAAGCTTTCTTT.

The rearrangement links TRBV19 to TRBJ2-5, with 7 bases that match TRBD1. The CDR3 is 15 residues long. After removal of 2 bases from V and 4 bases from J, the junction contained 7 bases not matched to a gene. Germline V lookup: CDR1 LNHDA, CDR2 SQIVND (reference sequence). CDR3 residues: CASSIIQGKGETQYF. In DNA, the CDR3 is TGTGCCAGTAGTATAATACAGGGGAAGGGAGAGACCCAGTACTTC.

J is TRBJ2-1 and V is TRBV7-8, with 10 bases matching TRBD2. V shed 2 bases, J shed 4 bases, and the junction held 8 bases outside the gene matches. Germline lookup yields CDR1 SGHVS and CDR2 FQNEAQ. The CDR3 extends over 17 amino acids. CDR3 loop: CASSLPLSAGGYNEQFF. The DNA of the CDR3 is TGTGCCAGCAGCTTACCACTTTCAGCGGGGGGGTACAATGAGCAGTTCTTC.

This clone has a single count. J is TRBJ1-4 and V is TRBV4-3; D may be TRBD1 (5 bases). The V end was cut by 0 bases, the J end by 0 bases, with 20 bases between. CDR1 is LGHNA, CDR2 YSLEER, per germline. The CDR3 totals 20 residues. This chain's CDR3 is CASSQDIGRLLTATNEKLFF. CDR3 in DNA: TGCGCCAGCAGCCAAGACATTGGCCGGTTGTTGACAGCAACTAATGAAAAACTGTTTTTT.

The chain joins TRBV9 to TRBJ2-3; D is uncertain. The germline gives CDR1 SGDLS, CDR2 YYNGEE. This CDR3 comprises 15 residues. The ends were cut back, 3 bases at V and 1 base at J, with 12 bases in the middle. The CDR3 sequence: CASSETISGTDTQYF. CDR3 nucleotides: TGTGCCAGCAGCGAGACAATTTCGGGCACAGATACGCAGTATTTT.

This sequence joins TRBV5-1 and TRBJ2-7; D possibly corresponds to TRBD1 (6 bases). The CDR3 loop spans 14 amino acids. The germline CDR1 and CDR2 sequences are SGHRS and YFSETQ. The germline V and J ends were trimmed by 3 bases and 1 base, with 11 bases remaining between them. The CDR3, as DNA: TGCGCCAGCAGCTCGTCGACAGGTTCCTACGAGCAGTACTTC. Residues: CASSSSTGSYEQYF.

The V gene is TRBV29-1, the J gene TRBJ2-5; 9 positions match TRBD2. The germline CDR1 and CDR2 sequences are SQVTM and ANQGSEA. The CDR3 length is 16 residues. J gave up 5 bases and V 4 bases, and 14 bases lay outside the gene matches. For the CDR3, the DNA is TGCAGCGTTGTCCGCGGGGGGGCTCGCATTGTCGAGACCCAGTACTTC. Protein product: CSVVRGGARIVETQYF.